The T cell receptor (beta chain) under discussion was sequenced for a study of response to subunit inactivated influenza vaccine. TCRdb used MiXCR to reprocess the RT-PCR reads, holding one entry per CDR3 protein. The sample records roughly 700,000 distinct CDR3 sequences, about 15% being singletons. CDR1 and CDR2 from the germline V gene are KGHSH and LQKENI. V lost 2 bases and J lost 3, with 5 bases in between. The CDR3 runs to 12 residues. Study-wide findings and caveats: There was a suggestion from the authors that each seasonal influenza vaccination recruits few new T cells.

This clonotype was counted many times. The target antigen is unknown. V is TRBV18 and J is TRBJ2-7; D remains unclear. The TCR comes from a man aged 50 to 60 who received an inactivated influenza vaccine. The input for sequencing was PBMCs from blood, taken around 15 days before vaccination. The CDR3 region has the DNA TGTGCCAGCTCACCAGGGGACTACGAGCAGTACTTC. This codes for CASSPGDYEQYF.